Here is one T cell receptor (beta chain) with its context. Its antigen is unknown. Base qualities are not provided; no much larger clone lies one nucleotide away. This sample was taken from a study of blood T cell repertoires in COVID-19 (dated by TCRdb to 2018 to 2020). In the study overall: Collaborator samples came from the United States, Italy and Spain and covered acute and convalescent phases of COVID-19. The samples were drawn from two sources: the first 160 participants of the ongoing ImmuneRACE study, and some 1,300 subjects contributed by 6 global collaborators. A freely available public database, intended as a resource for researchers studying the immune response to SARS-CoV-2, is where the repertoires were released. Deeply sampled blood TCRbeta repertoires from subjects exposed to, actively infected with, or recovered from COVID-19 were included in the dataset. The prospective study material was composed of cDNA or gDNA derived from T cells, B-cell-depleted T cells, or PBMCs. Where available, HLA class I and class II types were obtained from metadata supplied by the sample provider rather than from assay-based typing. The sample metadata nearly always contained a de-identified subject ID, COVID-19 status, age in years and sex.

The germline ends are 11 bases apart after V is trimmed by 1 base and J by 8 bases. The cysteine opens and the phenylalanine closes a CDR3 of 13 amino acids. CDR3 DNA only is kept here, 39 bases in frame from base 1. Per the germline V gene (reference sequence), SEHNR is the CDR1 and FQNEAQ is the CDR2. Study-wide conclusions, independent of this receptor: The amount of clinical and demographic metadata varied by source and participant and was provided uncurated.

The immunoSEQ Assay, a bias-controlled multiplex PCR, was used to amplify TCRbeta CDR3 regions from genomic DNA. The paper's data handling went like this. Within the assay, amplification of reference gene primers was used to estimate how many nucleated cells each sample contained. To quantify the absolute abundance of each unique TCRbeta CDR3 rearrangement, sequence reads were collapsed and filtered. For each sample, productive Simpson clonality was calculated by taking the square root of Simpson's diversity index across productive rearrangements. TCRdb took this table from immuneACCESS and kept in-frame rearrangements with V and J called. Such tables lack part of the clones; where checked against another copy, unresolved V genes explain under half of the gap, and the rest is unexplained. The DNA gave D and trimming, while V, J and clone size come from that table. Here the sample has 150,000 to 200,000 clones; 87% occur a single time. The top ten clonotypes cover around 2.3% of the sample.

In the prospective study, participants were about 18 to 95 years old, resided in fewer than 25 geographic areas of the United States, and were enrolled through a virtual design. In the prospective study, participants were assigned to cohorts based on the clinical history participants reported in a screening survey and a study questionnaire. For ImmuneRACE Cohort 3, a participant was defined as recovered based on two consecutive negative NP/OP PCR tests, clearance by a healthcare professional, or resolution of symptoms. Each participant in the prospective study had whole blood, serum and a nasopharyngeal or oropharyngeal swab collected by mobile phlebotomists. Participants in the prospective study had the option to provide additional blood draws and questionnaires over a roughly 2-month period. Prospective study blood samples were shipped either frozen or at room temperature before DNA extraction.

This clonotype was obtained from a woman in her twenties or thirties who had recovered from COVID-19. Sequencing was done on a sample of PBMCs or T cells enriched from blood (not recorded which). The chain is encoded by TRBV7-9 joined to TRBJ1-2, and possibly TRBD1, on 6 matching bases. For the CDR3, the sequence is CASSLDRDGGYTF. The sequenced DNA: TGTGCCAGCAGCTTAGACAGGGATGGAGGCTACACCTTC. This CDR3, with the reference TRBV7-9 and TRBJ1-2 proteins standing in past its ends, gives the full variable domain DTGVSQNPRHKITKRGQNVTFRCDPISEHNRLYWYRQTLGQGPEFLTYFQNEAQLEKSRLLSDRFSAERPKGSFSTLEIQRTEQGDSAMYLCASSLDRDGGYTFGSGTRLTVV.